The clone carrying this T cell receptor beta chain turned up a few times. Its antigen is unknown. The data belong to a study of OX40 agonist ivuxolimab in advanced cancers. As for the study in general: Therapy given before enrollment (anti-PD-1, anti-PD-L1 or anti-CTLA-4) was allowed, and around 40% had some. Study findings and constraints: Expanded clones were, on average, more numerous among CD8+ T cells than CD4+.

Generated by immunoSEQ multiplex PCR, the TCRdb table keeps only in-frame clones and is missing some. Of under 70,000 clones in the sample, roughly four fifths were seen once. Between the trimmed V and J ends, which lost 8 bases and 3 bases, there was a span of 10 bases. In germline, CDR1 is WNHNN, CDR2 SYGVQD (reference sequence). The CDR3 covers 13 residues. The receptor was derived from an adult with an advanced solid tumor such as melanoma, head and neck, liver or kidney cancer. The material was CD4+ or CD8+ T cells sorted from blood, obtained in a trial of the OX40 agonist ivuxolimab. The chain uses TRBV10-1 and TRBJ1-4; D unclear. In nucleotides, the CDR3 is TGCGCCAGCTCCCCGGGGTCTAATGAAAAACTGTTTTTT. Translating gives CASSPGSNEKLFF.